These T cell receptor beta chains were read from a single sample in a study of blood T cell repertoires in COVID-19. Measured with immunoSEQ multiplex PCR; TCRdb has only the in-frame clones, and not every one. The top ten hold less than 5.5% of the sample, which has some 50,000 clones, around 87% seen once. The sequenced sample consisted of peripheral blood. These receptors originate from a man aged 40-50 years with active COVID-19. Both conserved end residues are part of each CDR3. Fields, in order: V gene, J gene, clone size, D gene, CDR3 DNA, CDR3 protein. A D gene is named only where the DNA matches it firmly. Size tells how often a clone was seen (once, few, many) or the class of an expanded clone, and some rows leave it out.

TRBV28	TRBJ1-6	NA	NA	TGTGCCAGCAATCGAAGGGGGACATCGGCCCTCCACTTT	CASNRRGTSALHF
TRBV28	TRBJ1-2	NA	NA	TGTGCCAGCAGGATAGATTTCTATGGCTACACCTTC	CASRIDFYGYTF
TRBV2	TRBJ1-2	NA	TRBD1	TGTGCCAGCAGGGCCGGGACAGGGGCGAACTATGGCTACACCTTC	CASRAGTGANYGYTF
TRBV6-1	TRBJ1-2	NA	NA	TGTGCCAGCAGTGAAGCGCGACGGCACTTGGAGGGCTATGGCTACACCTTC	CASSEARRHLEGYGYTF
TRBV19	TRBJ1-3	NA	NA	TGTGCCAGCTGGCGGGCCGATCGTCCTGGAAACACCATATATTTT	CASWRADRPGNTIYF
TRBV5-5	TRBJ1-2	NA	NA	TGTGCCAGCAGTTTAACCTTTTGGGAGGACCGACCTAACTATGGCTACACCTTC	CASSLTFWEDRPNYGYTF
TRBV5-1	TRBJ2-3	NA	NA	TGCGCCAGCAGCTTGTCAGGGGCCAACCCGATCACAGATACGCAGTATTTT	CASSLSGANPITDTQYF
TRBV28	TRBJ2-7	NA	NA	TGTGCCAGCAGTCTTAGGGAGCTCTCCTACGAGCAGTACTTC	CASSLRELSYEQYF
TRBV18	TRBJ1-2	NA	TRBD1	TGTGCCAGCTCATCCTCACCGGGACAGGGGCTTTTTGGCTACACCTTC	CASSSSPGQGLFGYTF
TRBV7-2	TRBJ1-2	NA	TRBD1	TGTGCCAGCAGCCCCGACAGGGCGAATGGCTACACCTTC	CASSPDRANGYTF
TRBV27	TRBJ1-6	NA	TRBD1	TGTGCCAGCAGGACACGGCAACATAACAGGGGGGGTAATTCACCCCTCCACTTT	CASRTRQHNRGGNSPLHF
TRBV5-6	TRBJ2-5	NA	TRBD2	TGTGCCAGCAGCTTGGGGCTAGCGGGAGAGACCCAGTACTTC	CASSLGLAGETQYF
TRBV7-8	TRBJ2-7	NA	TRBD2	TGTGCCAGCAGCTTAGGGGACTACACCTACGAGCAGTACTTC	CASSLGDYTYEQYF
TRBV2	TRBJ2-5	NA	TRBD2	TGTGCCAGCATCGGGGGGAAGACCCAGTACTTC	CASIGGKTQYF
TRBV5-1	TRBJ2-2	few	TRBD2	TGCGCCAGCAGCTTGAGGCTAGCGGGAGGCAACACCGGGGAGCTGTTTTTT	CASSLRLAGGNTGELFF